A selection of T cell receptor beta chains follows, all from one sample in a study of T cells in Graves' hyperthyroidism and ophthalmopathy. One entry per CDR3 protein results from TCRdb running MiXCR on the multiplex PCR reads. The table includes 350,000 or so distinct CDR3 sequences, about 18% detected once. Sequencing used blood. Source of these receptors: a woman aged 45-65 years with Graves' hyperthyroidism. The CDR3 runs from the conserved cysteine through the conserved F or W. Fields, in order: D gene, J gene, clone size, V gene, CDR3 protein, CDR3 DNA. D genes are given only for firm matches. The size of a clone is reported for some rows only, either as once, few or many, or as a class for expanded clones.

>NA|TRBJ1-5|NA|TRBV11-3
CASSLVRAPGFSNQPQHF
TGTGCCAGCAGCTTAGTGAGGGCCCCTGGATTTAGCAATCAGCCCCAGCATTTT
>TRBD2|TRBJ2-3|many|TRBV6-1
CASSWGGAHTDTQYF
TGTGCCAGCAGCTGGGGAGGGGCACACACAGATACGCAGTATTTT
>NA|TRBJ1-6|NA|TRBV3-1
CASSRNGNGGNSPLHF
TGTGCCAGCAGCCGGAACGGGAACGGAGGAAATTCACCCCTCCACTTT
>NA|TRBJ2-7|NA|TRBV12-3/TRBV12-4
CASTIDKYEQYF
TGTGCCAGCACTATAGACAAATACGAGCAGTACTTC
>TRBD1|TRBJ2-5|few|TRBV14
CASSQETGEDQETQYF
TGTGCCAGCAGCCAAGAGACAGGGGAGGACCAAGAGACCCAGTACTTC
>NA|TRBJ1-3|few|TRBV5-1
CASSIDGSGNTIYF
TGCGCCAGCAGCATCGACGGCTCTGGAAACACCATATATTTT
>NA|TRBJ1-1|NA|TRBV20-1
CSAKGLFTEAFF
TGCAGTGCGAAGGGGTTATTCACTGAAGCTTTCTTT
>NA|TRBJ2-5|many|TRBV9
CASSSGGGGETQYF
TGTGCCAGCAGCTCAGGGGGGGGCGGGGAGACCCAGTACTTC
>NA|TRBJ2-2|NA|TRBV30
CAWSRGERGELFF
TGTGCCTGGAGTAGAGGGGAGCGCGGGGAGCTGTTTTTT
>NA|TRBJ2-2|many|TRBV3-1
CASSPANTGELFF
TGTGCCAGCAGCCCCGCGAACACCGGGGAGCTGTTTTTT
>NA|TRBJ2-7|NA|TRBV18
CASSPSSGTGEQYF
TGTGCCAGCTCACCGAGTAGCGGTACGGGGGAGCAGTACTTC
>NA|TRBJ2-1|many|TRBV5-1
CASSLAYNEQFF
TGTGCCAGCAGCTTAGCCTACAATGAGCAGTTCTTC
>NA|TRBJ2-1|few|TRBV2
CASSLQSGSYNEQFF
TGTGCCAGCAGTCTGCAGTCAGGGTCCTACAATGAGCAGTTCTTC
>NA|TRBJ2-2|NA|TRBV28
CASNAHLGGRHTGELFF
TGTGCCAGCAACGCGCATCTCGGGGGTCGGCACACCGGGGAGCTGTTTTTT
>TRBD1|TRBJ2-7|many|TRBV18
CASSPQASGGAYEQYF
TGTGCCAGCTCACCACAGGCGTCAGGGGGAGCCTACGAGCAGTACTTC
>TRBD1|TRBJ2-7|many|TRBV3-1
CASSQGTGGSYEQYF
TGTGCCAGCAGCCAAGGGACAGGGGGGTCCTACGAGCAGTACTTC
>NA|TRBJ1-1|many|TRBV3-1
CASSPPGVGEAFF
TGTGCCAGCAGCCCCCCGGGGGTAGGGGAAGCTTTCTTT
>NA|TRBJ1-2|many|TRBV28
CASKIRTFGYTF
TGTGCCAGCAAGATCCGTACCTTTGGCTACACCTTC
>NA|TRBJ2-4|many|TRBV2
CASSGGLHIQYF
TGTGCCAGCAGTGGGGGGCTGCACATTCAGTACTTC
>NA|TRBJ2-1|many|TRBV12-3/TRBV12-4
CASSLRGGLLVYNEQFF
TGTGCCAGCAGTTTACGGGGTGGACTGCTCGTCTACAATGAGCAGTTCTTC
>TRBD1|TRBJ2-1|many|TRBV7-9
CASSLVRGYNEQFF
TGTGCCAGCAGCTTAGTCAGGGGGTACAATGAGCAGTTCTTC
>NA|TRBJ2-5|few|TRBV20-1
CSAIPTGRTQYF
TGCAGTGCTATACCGACAGGCAGGACTCAGTACTTC